The clone carrying this T cell receptor beta chain was recorded a few times. What it binds is unknown. The method was immunoSEQ multiplex PCR; TCRdb's version includes in-frame clones alone and lacks a portion of them. This repertoire shows roughly 140,000 clones, 82% found once; its top ten account for 3.5% to 5%. This entry comes from a study of T cell responses to AZD1222 COVID-19 vaccine. General observations from the study: Of spike-specific TCRs, nearly half reportedly target regions left unmutated in variants. Of the AZD1222 recipients, only 6 or 7 were seropositive at baseline. Donors were chiefly white British, with a greater number of females, and clonal diversity was perhaps underestimated.

Losses at the gene ends were 3 bases for V and 6 bases for J; bases not matched to a gene: 8. This CDR3 contains 15 residues. Sequencing used peripheral blood, obtained on day 0 of MenACWY control vaccination. The origin of this receptor is an adult in good health. The chain couples TRBV23-1 to TRBJ2-1, with TRBD2 identical over 7 bases. TRBV23-1 is an open reading frame whose function is uncertain. The CDR3 DNA follows: TGCGCCAGCAGTCACAGGCGGGGGAGAATCAATGAGCAGTTCTTC. Amino acids: CASSHRRGRINEQFF.